This T cell receptor (beta chain) came from a study of tumor-infiltrating lymphocytes in oesophageal squamous cell carcinoma listed by TCRdb under 2016. Library preparation employed PCR. The sequencer listed for this sample is Illumina HiSeq 2000. Through fastp at Q25 and MiXCR, TCRdb rebuilt clones from the public reads, retaining in-frame beta chains. Each CDR3 protein gets just one entry, which takes the most common genes and DNA from the rows behind it. The sample contains roughly 9,800 distinct CDR3 sequences, 55% to 65% of them found a single time. The ten largest clones take up around 30% of the sample. Reading the germline V gene gives CDR1 SGHTA and CDR2 FQGNSA. Clipping removes 5 bases from V and 11 bases from J, with 13 as the unmatched junction base count. The CDR3 runs 14 amino acids, cysteine and phenylalanine included. CDR3 DNA is the only sequence kept; it has 42 bases, read in frame from the first base.

Regarding this clonotype: Its specific antigen is unknown. No quality values exist for individual bases; no much larger clone is one base distant.

The origin of this receptor is a female donor with esophageal squamous cell carcinoma. The chain couples TRBV7-2 to TRBJ2-5; 8 bases in the junction line up with TRBD2. The source material was esophageal tumor tissue. The bases read TGTGCCAGCAGCGCCGGGACTAGTGTAAATGAGCAGTACTTC. Translated, this is CASSAGTSVNEQYF.